Listed below are T cell receptor beta chains from one sample, sequenced in a study of blood T cells in healthy people across ages. TCRdb fed the 5' RACE reads into MiXCR, producing one record per CDR3 protein. The data contain more than 1 million distinct CDR3 sequences, around 45% of them singletons. Source material: blood. The receptors were sampled from a woman aged 60 to 75 in good health. Both conserved end residues are part of each CDR3. Each record gives: J gene, V gene, clone size, D gene, CDR3 protein, CDR3 DNA. A D gene is named only where the DNA matches it firmly. The listing skips clone size in some rows; elsewhere it reads once, few, many or a size class.

TRBJ2-5,TRBV20-1,NA,NA,CSARKENWQETQYF,TGCAGTGCTAGAAAGGAAAATTGGCAAGAGACCCAGTACTTC
TRBJ1-2,TRBV7-9,few,TRBD1,CASSGQGIIYGYTF,TGTGCCAGCAGCGGACAGGGAATAATCTATGGCTACACCTTC
TRBJ2-3,TRBV29-1,NA,NA,CSGEPGDTQYF,TGCAGCGGCGAACCCGGGGATACGCAGTATTTT
TRBJ2-7,TRBV9,NA,NA,CAGSPPSGYEQYF,TGTGCCGGCAGCCCACCAAGTGGCTACGAGCAGTACTTC
TRBJ2-7,TRBV7-9,once,NA,CASSPPLTYEQYF,TGTGCCAGCAGCCCCCCTTTGACCTACGAGCAGTACTTC
TRBJ2-5,TRBV29-1,few,NA,CSVPDPGTPIQETQYF,TGCAGCGTTCCAGATCCGGGAACCCCTATACAAGAGACCCAGTACTTC
TRBJ2-7,TRBV5-5,NA,NA,CASSLVGAPYEQYF,TGTGCCAGCAGCTTGGTAGGGGCCCCCTACGAGCAGTACTTC
TRBJ2-7,TRBV29-1,NA,NA,CSVEDPRQGEIAYEQYF,TGCAGCGTTGAAGATCCAAGGCAGGGAGAGATAGCCTACGAGCAGTACTTC
TRBJ2-5,TRBV12-3/TRBV12-4,many,NA,CASRSVGQETQYF,TGTGCCAGCAGGTCGGTGGGTCAAGAGACCCAGTACTTC
TRBJ2-1,TRBV6-1,NA,NA,CASSEVTGEGEQFF,TGTGCCAGCAGTGAAGTGACAGGGGAGGGTGAGCAGTTCTTC
TRBJ2-5,TRBV6-6,NA,TRBD1,CASRDPGQGPETQYF,TGTGCCAGCAGGGACCCGGGACAGGGGCCAGAGACCCAGTACTTC
TRBJ1-5,TRBV29-1,many,NA,CSVGGVHGQPQHF,TGCAGCGTTGGAGGGGTTCATGGGCAGCCCCAGCATTTT
TRBJ1-2,TRBV2,NA,NA,CASSMGLKMRGYTF,TGTGCCAGCAGTATGGGACTGAAGATGAGGGGCTACACCTTC
TRBJ2-5,TRBV27,NA,NA,CASSLSRDPRGTQYF,TGTGCCAGCAGTTTATCCCGGGACCCCAGAGGGACCCAGTACTTC
TRBJ2-5,TRBV7-8,few,NA,CASSLAGETQETQYF,TGTGCCAGCAGCTTAGCGGGAGAGACGCAAGAGACCCAGTACTTC
TRBJ2-7,TRBV29-1,few,NA,CSVVGPSYEQYF,TGCAGCGTTGTTGGACCGTCATACGAGCAGTACTTC
TRBJ2-1,TRBV7-9,NA,TRBD2,CASRLGLAGVVEQFF,TGTGCCAGCAGGCTGGGACTAGCGGGAGTGGTTGAGCAGTTCTTC
TRBJ2-7,TRBV4-1,NA,NA,CASSVTHRVSEQYF,TGCGCCAGCAGCGTTACACACAGGGTGAGCGAGCAGTACTTC